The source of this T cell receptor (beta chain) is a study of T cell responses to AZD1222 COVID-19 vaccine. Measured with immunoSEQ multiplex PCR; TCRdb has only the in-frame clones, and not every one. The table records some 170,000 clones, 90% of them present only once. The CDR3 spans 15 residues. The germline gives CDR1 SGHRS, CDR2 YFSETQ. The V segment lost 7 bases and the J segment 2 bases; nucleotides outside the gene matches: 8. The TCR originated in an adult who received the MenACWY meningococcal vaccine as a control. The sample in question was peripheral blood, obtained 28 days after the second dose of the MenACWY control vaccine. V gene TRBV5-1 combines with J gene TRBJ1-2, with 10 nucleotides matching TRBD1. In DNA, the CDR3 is TGCGCCAGCTTCCCCGGGACAGGGGTCAACTATGGCTACACCTTC. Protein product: CASFPGTGVNYGYTF. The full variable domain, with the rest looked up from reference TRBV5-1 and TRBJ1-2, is KAGVTQTPRYLIKTRGQQVTLSCSPISGHRSVSWYQQTPGQGLQFLFEYFSETQRNKGNFPGRFSGRQFSNSRSEMNVSTLELGDSALYLCASFPGTGVNYGYTFGSGTRLTVV.